The sequence of this T cell receptor (beta chain) was determined in a study of early T cells in non-severe SARS-CoV-2 infection. In the study overall: The chains were unpaired, and the sequenced material was bulk RNA from unsorted whole blood.

The CDR3 is 12 residues long. Per the germline V gene, CDR1 is MNHNS and CDR2 is SASEGT. With V trimmed by 10 bases and J by 7 bases, 7 bases remained unmatched. The study's findings and limits: Anti-spike CD8 responses were favored by VDJdb matching, which missed private and CD4 specificities.

This clonotype was recorded at least ten times. Its antigen is as yet unknown. Molecules of cDNA were individually given unique molecular identifiers that were attached to them. Each CDR3 protein is one row after TCRdb ran MiXCR on the 5' RACE reads. Among tens of thousands of distinct CDR3 sequences, 10% were seen once, and the ten largest hold roughly 7.5%. This TCR was recovered from an adult who was a healthcare worker with PCR-confirmed SARS-CoV-2 infection or an uninfected control (not recorded which). V usage is TRBV6-1 and J usage is TRBJ1-5; 7 nucleotides match TRBD1. Sequences were derived from whole blood, sampled at baseline. CDR3 sequence: CAIGTDRQPQHF. In DNA, the CDR3 is TGTGCCATCGGGACAGACAGACAGCCCCAGCATTTT.